Following are 29 T cell receptor beta chains from one sample sequenced in a study of cytomegalovirus exposure and HLA in healthy donors. With 60 Vbeta and 13 Jbeta primers, the PCR was carried out. Libraries were prepared by immunoSEQ multiplex PCR; TCRdb keeps only in-frame clonotypes and omits some of them. Of approximately 100,000 clones listed, about 74% are singletons. Material for sequencing was PBMCs. Receptors were obtained from a female donor in good health and CMV-seronegative.

The J gene is TRBJ1-4, the V gene TRBV6-1, with 7 bases lining up with TRBD1. V was pared by 4 bases and J by 2 bases, with 4 bases of the junction left unmatched. The CDR3 totals 15 residues. Per the germline V gene, CDR1 is MNHNS and CDR2 is SASEGT. The CDR3 DNA is TGTGCCAGCAGTGTTCCACAGGGGACTAATGAAAAACTGTTTTTT. Its protein is CASSVPQGTNEKLFF.

The chain is built from TRBV29-1 and TRBJ1-1, with a weak D call TRBD1 (5 bases). Trimming took off 7 bases at V and 1 base at J, with 16 bases between the two ends. Germline V gives CDR1 SQVTM, CDR2 ANQGSEA. This CDR3 spans 14 amino acids. The DNA for the CDR3 is TGCAGCGCCCAACCATTCACAGGGAACACTGAAGCTTTCTTT. This encodes CSAQPFTGNTEAFF.

The rearrangement uses TRBV20-1 and TRBJ2-7; D uncertain. The germline CDR1 and CDR2 sequences are DFQATT and SNEGSKA (reference sequence). Trimming removed 1 base at V and 6 bases at J, with 7 bases between. The CDR3 is 11 amino acids. CDR3 sequence (DNA): TGCAGTGCTAGAGTAGGCGGCGAGCAGTACTTC. Protein product: CSARVGGEQYF.

The chain couples TRBV6-6 to TRBJ1-3; TRBD1 is a possible D gene (5 bases). The CDR3 loop spans 13 amino acids. CDR1 is MNHNY, CDR2 SVGAGI, per germline (reference sequence). Trimming removed 7 bases from V and 4 bases from J, with 11 bases in between. The CDR3, as DNA: TGTGCCAGCACCTTACAGGCGGGAAACACCATATATTTT. It is translated as CASTLQAGNTIYF.

The CDR3 nucleotides are TGTGCCAGCACCGTAGCGGGGGGGTCAGATACGCAGTATTTT. Translated: CASTVAGGSDTQYF. The chain employs TRBV2 and TRBJ2-3; 11 bases match TRBD2. V was pared by 7 bases and J by 4 bases, with 4 bases of the junction left unmatched. CDR1 SNHLY and CDR2 FYNNEI come from the germline V gene. The CDR3 has 14 residues.

The V and J genes are TRBV5-5 and TRBJ2-2, with 9 bases aligning to TRBD1. This CDR3 comprises 14 residues. The J segment lost 7 bases and the V segment lost 3 bases, leaving 4 bases of the junction unmatched. The V gene's germline CDR1 is SGHKS and CDR2 YYEKEE (reference sequence). The CDR3 DNA reads TGTGCCAGCAGCTGGGGACAGGGCTTCGGGGAGCTGTTTTTT. It yields the protein CASSWGQGFGELFF.

The rearrangement links TRBV2 to TRBJ2-3; TRBD2 agrees at 13 bases. The CDR3 is made up of 18 amino acids. The V segment lost 4 bases and the J segment 0 bases; nucleotides outside the gene matches: 7. Germline V gene lookup returns CDR1 SNHLY and CDR2 FYNNEI. The CDR3 loop is CASSGDGLAGVSTDTQYF. Written as DNA, the CDR3 is TGTGCCAGCAGTGGCGACGGACTAGCGGGGGTGAGCACAGATACGCAGTATTTT. Complete variable domain (other parts from reference TRBV2 and TRBJ2-3): EPEVTQTPSHQVTQMGQEVILRCVPISNHLYFYWYRQILGQKVEFLVSFYNNEISEKSEIFDDQFSVERPDGSNFTLKIRSTKLEDSAMYFCASSGDGLAGVSTDTQYFGPGTRLTVL.

This chain uses TRBV2 with TRBJ2-5; D perhaps matches TRBD1 (6 bases). The DNA end favors TRBJ2-7, so the J call may be wrong. In germline, CDR1 is SNHLY, CDR2 FYNNEI. This CDR3 is built from 12 residues. The CDR3 loop reads CASKDRVYEQYF. CDR3 DNA sequence: TGTGCCAGCAAGGACAGAGTTTACGAGCAGTACTTC.

This chain links TRBV20-1 with TRBJ2-5; the D gene is possibly TRBD2 (6 bases). Germline V CDR1 and CDR2: DFQATT, SNEGSKA (reference sequence). Trimming took off 3 bases at V and 7 bases at J, with 9 bases between the two ends. The CDR3 runs 11 residues. The CDR3: CSAREGGTQYF. Written as DNA, the CDR3 is TGCAGTGCTAGGGAGGGAGGGACCCAGTACTTC.

The V and J genes are TRBV27 and TRBJ2-1, with 12 bases fitting TRBD1. This CDR3 has 17 residues. CDR1 MNHEY and CDR2 SMNVEV come from the germline V gene (reference sequence). Trimming at V came to 2 bases and at J to 8 bases, leaving 10 bases not matched to a gene. This CDR3 reads CASSLKAPGQGAYEQFF. DNA for the CDR3: TGTGCCAGCAGTTTAAAGGCTCCGGGACAGGGGGCTTATGAGCAGTTCTTC.

CDR3 protein: CASSIGRSGNEQFF. The CDR3 DNA is TGTGCCAGTAGTATAGGACGCTCCGGGAATGAGCAGTTCTTC. The rearrangement uses TRBV19 and TRBJ2-1; D is unclear. The CDR3 contains 14 residues. Germline V lookup: CDR1 LNHDA, CDR2 SQIVND (reference sequence). Trimming shortened V by 1 base and J by 7 bases, and 11 bases separated the two germline ends.

In DNA, the CDR3 is TGTGCCAGCAGACCTAGCGGGGGGGGGTACAATGAGCAGTTCTTC. Translation gives CASRPSGGGYNEQFF. The chain carries TRBV6-5 and TRBJ2-1, with TRBD2 matching 12 bases. Germline CDR1 and CDR2: MNHEY and SVGAGI. Trimming took 6 bases from V and 4 from J; bases not matched to a gene: 4. This CDR3 is 15 amino acids long.

The CDR3 bases are TGTGCCAGTAGTAGTGGGGAGAGTGAGCAGTTCTTC. Translating gives CASSSGESEQFF. The genes are TRBV19 and TRBJ2-1, with D tentatively TRBD2 (5 bases). V gave up 4 bases and J gave up 9 bases, with 10 bases separating them. This CDR3 is 12 amino acids long. From germline, CDR1 is LNHDA and CDR2 SQIVND (reference sequence).

The V and J genes are TRBV27 and TRBJ2-5; 10 bases map to TRBD2. The J segment lost 5 bases and the V segment lost 6 bases, leaving 6 bases of the junction unmatched. The germline gives CDR1 MNHEY, CDR2 SMNVEV (reference sequence). The CDR3 runs to 14 residues. CDR3 loop: CASSEAGGRETQYF. As DNA, the CDR3 is TGTGCCAGCAGCGAAGCGGGGGGGCGGGAGACCCAGTACTTC.

This sequence joins TRBV6-1 and TRBJ2-7, with 9 bases aligning to TRBD2. This CDR3 has 13 residues. Germline V gene lookup returns CDR1 MNHNS and CDR2 SASEGT. With 5 bases clipped from V and 4 bases from J, the junction kept 3 bases outside the gene matches. The CDR3 sequence is CASSTGLAYEQYF. The DNA for the CDR3 is TGTGCCAGCAGTACCGGACTAGCGTACGAGCAGTACTTC.

In its sample, this clone was seen a few times. The J gene is TRBJ2-1, the V gene TRBV6-6; possibly TRBD2 for D (7 bases). The ends were cut back, 6 bases at V and 10 bases at J, with 16 bases in the middle. The germline V gene has CDR1 MNHNY and CDR2 SVGAGI (reference sequence). This CDR3 contains 13 residues. The CDR3 spells CASRQSGGGEQFF. As DNA, the CDR3 is TGTGCCAGCAGGCAAAGTGGGGGGGGCGAGCAGTTCTTC.

The chain recombines TRBV30 with TRBJ2-1, with 12 bases matching TRBD2. V gave up 1 base and J gave up 8 bases; unmatched junction bases: 6. The CDR3 length is 15 residues. Germline CDR1 reads GTSNPN; CDR2 reads SVGIG (reference sequence). DNA for the CDR3: TGTGCCTGGAGTGCTAGCGGGGGGGCCAGGGATGAGCAGTTCTTC. It encodes CAWSASGGARDEQFF.

The rearrangement uses TRBV5-4 and TRBJ2-3; D may be TRBD1 (6 bases). Deletions cut 4 bases from V and 2 bases from J, with 14 bases between. Germline V gives CDR1 SGHNT, CDR2 YYREEE (reference sequence). The CDR3 runs 15 residues. CDR3 bases: TGTGCCAGCAGCCCAACCGGGACAAACACAGATACGCAGTATTTT. As protein: CASSPTGTNTDTQYF.

This chain joins TRBV1 and TRBJ2-5; the D call TRBD2 from the table was never checked on the DNA. TRBV1 is a pseudogene locus. The length of the CDR3 is 17 residues. The CDR3 DNA is TGCACCAGCAGCCAAGATCTTGGGACTAGCGATCAAGAGACCCAGTACTTC. Protein product: CTSSQDLGTSDQETQYF.

The sample holds one count of this clone. The chain is built from TRBV30 and TRBJ2-7; 10 positions agree with TRBD2. The junction had 9 bases not matched to a gene; V was cut back by 5 bases and J by 2 bases. The CDR3 is made up of 15 amino acids. CDR1 is GTSNPN, CDR2 SVGIG, per germline (reference sequence). CDR3 nucleotides: TGTGCCTGGGAACGCGGACTAGCGGCCCCCTACGAGCAGTACTTC. This sequence encodes CAWERGLAAPYEQYF.

Comment on this clone: A read error may produce the germline difference seen at one junction end. Other nucleotide sequences from this sample produce the same CDR3. The chain is built from TRBV5-6 and TRBJ1-6; possible D gene TRBD1, 6 bases. CDR1 is SGHDT and CDR2 is YYEEEE in the germline V gene. The CDR3 sequence is 16 residues long. The CDR3 here is CASSPGAGAKDSPRHF. CDR3 sequence (DNA): TGTGCCAGCAGCCCCGGGGCAGGGGCCAAGGATTCCCCCCGCCACTTT.

The genes are TRBV6-1 and TRBJ2-1; 10 bases are shared with TRBD2. From germline, CDR1 is MNHNS and CDR2 SASEGT. Trimming took 1 base from V and 2 from J; bases not matched to a gene: 5. This CDR3 spans 17 amino acids. The CDR3 sequence is CASSEEASGGPYNEQFF. As DNA, the CDR3 is TGTGCCAGCAGTGAAGAGGCTAGCGGGGGACCCTACAATGAGCAGTTCTTC.

V is TRBV30 and J is TRBJ2-2, with TRBD1 identical over 9 bases. Per germline, CDR1 GTSNPN and CDR2 SVGIG (reference sequence). After removal of 0 bases from V and 7 bases from J, the junction contained 15 bases not matched to a gene. The CDR3 length is 18 residues. The CDR3 DNA follows: TGTGCCTGGAGTGTAGCCCCCCCAAGGGACAGGGCGATCGGGGAGCTGTTTTTT. Translated, it gives CAWSVAPPRDRAIGELFF.

This chain uses TRBV7-2 with TRBJ1-1; 9 bases line up with TRBD1. V shed 5 bases, J shed 11 bases, and the junction held 6 bases outside the gene matches. CDR3 size: 12 residues. Germline CDR1 reads SGHTA; CDR2 reads FQGNSA. The CDR3, as DNA: TGTGCCAGCAGCCAGGGACAGGGTTTGGCTTTCTTT. Translation gives CASSQGQGLAFF.

The chain links TRBV5-1 to TRBJ1-2; TRBD1 matches 8 bases. Germline assignment: CDR1 SGHRS and CDR2 YFSETQ. This CDR3 has 14 residues. The V and J ends lost 7 bases and 3 bases, in that order; junction bases with no gene match: 8. Here the CDR3 DNA reads TGCGCCAGCTCAGGGGGCGAGGGGGACTATGGCTACACCTTC. This encodes CASSGGEGDYGYTF.

The V gene is TRBV27, the J gene TRBJ1-2, with D possibly being TRBD1 (5 bases). The V and J ends lost 3 bases and 6 bases respectively, with 11 bases between them. The CDR3 totals 13 residues. Germline V gene lookup returns CDR1 MNHEY and CDR2 SMNVEV (reference sequence). CDR3 sequence: CASSLAGNNGYTF. Here the CDR3 DNA reads TGTGCCAGCAGTTTGGCAGGGAACAATGGCTACACCTTC.

This chain joins TRBV9 and TRBJ2-1, with a weak D call TRBD1 (5 bases). Germline CDR1 SGDLS, CDR2 YYNGEE. The CDR3 is made up of 16 amino acids. Between the trimmed V and J ends, which lost 0 bases and 9 bases, there was a span of 19 bases. For the CDR3, the DNA is TGTGCCAGCAGCGTAGGGGGCATAACCCCCGCAGGTGAGCAGTTCTTC. Its translation: CASSVGGITPAGEQFF.

This chain joins TRBV7-3 and TRBJ2-2; D is unclear. Germline V gene data show CDR1 as SGHTA and CDR2 as FQGTGA. This CDR3 is built from 14 residues. V lost 4 bases and J 6 bases, leaving 12 bases between the germline ends. The CDR3 region is CASSSSPWSGELFF. The CDR3 nucleotides read TGTGCCAGCAGCTCCAGTCCCTGGTCCGGGGAGCTGTTTTTT.

The chain couples TRBV5-1 to TRBJ2-3, with D perhaps TRBD1 (6 bases). The CDR3 length is 16 residues. Per the germline V gene, CDR1 is SGHRS and CDR2 is YFSETQ. Trimming cost V 0 bases and J 4 bases, with 15 bases left between them. CDR3 sequence (DNA): TGCGCCAGCAGCTTGGCCTCAGGGGTCGGCCCAGATACGCAGTATTTT. The encoded protein is CASSLASGVGPDTQYF.